These 26 T cell receptor beta chains came from one sample sequenced in a study of cytomegalovirus exposure and HLA in healthy donors. The PCR employed 60 Vbeta primers together with 13 Jbeta primers. The protocol was immunoSEQ multiplex PCR, while the TCRdb copy is restricted to in-frame clones and leaves out a portion. In the table there are 200,000 to 250,000 clones, about 78% of which are singletons. The specimen sequenced was PBMCs. The source of these receptors is a male donor in good health and CMV-seronegative.

On this clone: The sample has other DNA sequences that encode this CDR3 too. The rearrangement uses TRBV6-1 and TRBJ2-3; TRBD2 aligns across 14 bases. The ends lost 4 bases at V and 4 bases at J; junction bases unmatched: 1. This CDR3 comprises 15 residues. Germline CDR1 reads MNHNS; CDR2 reads SASEGT. CDR3 sequence: CASSGLAGGPDTQYF. The CDR3 DNA is TGTGCCAGCAGTGGACTAGCGGGAGGGCCAGATACGCAGTATTTT.

V is TRBV28 and J is TRBJ2-7, with a tentative D call TRBD1 (5 bases). From germline, CDR1 is MDHEN and CDR2 SYDVKM. The V end was cut by 2 bases, the J end by 2 bases, with 13 bases between. This CDR3 contains 15 residues. The CDR3 loop is CASSLGRDLPYEQYF. CDR3 coding DNA: TGTGCCAGCAGTTTAGGCAGGGATCTGCCCTACGAGCAGTACTTC.

The chain couples TRBV10-3 to TRBJ2-7; the match to TRBD2 covers 13 bases. CDR3 length equals 18 residues. The germline V gene encodes CDR1 ENHRY and CDR2 SYGVKD. Trimming cost V 2 bases and J 0 bases; bases outside gene matches: 7. The CDR3 reads CAISEIGTSGVSSYEQYF. The CDR3 DNA reads as TGTGCCATCAGTGAGATCGGGACTAGCGGGGTTAGCTCCTACGAGCAGTACTTC.

V gene TRBV19 combines with J gene TRBJ1-5; 10 bases fit TRBD1. This CDR3 comprises 13 residues. Germline V gene lookup returns CDR1 LNHDA and CDR2 SQIVND (reference sequence). The trim removed 9 bases at V and 4 bases at J, leaving 3 bases unmatched. CDR3 nucleotides: TGTGCCAGCCGGGACAGGGGTAATCAGCCCCAGCATTTT. It specifies CASRDRGNQPQHF.

Concerning this clone: Other DNA sequences in this specimen translate into the identical CDR3. This chain connects TRBV7-9 to TRBJ2-1, with a possible D match to TRBD2 (6 bases). The CDR3 has 15 residues. Germline values: CDR1 SEHNR, CDR2 FQNEAQ (reference sequence). V was clipped by 2 bases and J by 7 bases, with 15 bases between them. The CDR3 is CASSLRDSFANEQFF. CDR3 in DNA: TGTGCCAGCAGCTTACGGGACTCCTTTGCAAATGAGCAGTTCTTC.

This clone was recorded only once. The chain is built from TRBV11-1 and TRBJ2-7; D is perhaps TRBD1 (5 bases). Germline CDR1 SGHAT, CDR2 FQDESV (reference sequence). There are 13 residues in the CDR3. Trimming cost V 3 bases and J 3 bases, with 9 bases left between them. The CDR3, as DNA: TGTGCCAGCAGCTTCACCAGGGACTACGAGCAGTACTTC. Its translation is CASSFTRDYEQYF.

J is TRBJ1-2 and V is TRBV6-5, with 9 bases that match TRBD1. The junction had 6 bases not matched to a gene; V was cut back by 7 bases and J by 3 bases. This CDR3 has 14 residues. CDR1 and CDR2 (germline): MNHEY, SVGAGI. In DNA, the CDR3 is TGTGCCAGCAACCGGGACAGGGTAGACTATGGCTACACCTTC. Encoded protein: CASNRDRVDYGYTF.

There are a few counts of this clone. The chain links TRBV7-9 to TRBJ2-5; 8 nucleotides line up with TRBD2. With V trimmed by 4 bases and J by 2 bases, 6 bases remained unmatched. The CDR3 loop spans 15 amino acids. The germline CDR1 and CDR2 sequences are SEHNR and FQNEAQ (reference sequence). The CDR3 bases are TGTGCCAGCAGCTCCGTTAGCGGGATGCAAGAGACCCAGTACTTC. Protein: CASSSVSGMQETQYF.

The chain's CDR3 is CASSPMAGETQYF. CDR3 nucleotide sequence: TGTGCCAGCAGTCCCATGGCCGGGGAGACCCAGTACTTC. The V call is TRBV2, the J call TRBJ2-5; D unclear. V was clipped by 5 bases and J by 5 bases, with 12 bases between them. In germline, CDR1 is SNHLY, CDR2 FYNNEI. The CDR3 runs to 13 residues.

CDR3 in amino acids: CASSRSGLAGVNEQFF. The DNA for the CDR3 is TGCGCCAGCAGCAGGTCGGGACTAGCGGGAGTAAATGAGCAGTTCTTC. The J gene is TRBJ2-1, the V gene TRBV5-1; 14 positions agree with TRBD2. V was clipped by 4 bases and J by 7 bases; unmatched bases: 7. The CDR3 has 16 residues. CDR1 is SGHRS and CDR2 is YFSETQ in the germline V gene.

This clone has a handful of counts. The chain uses TRBV6-1 and TRBJ1-2, with unresolved D. Trimming cost V 7 bases and J 1 base, with 10 bases left between them. The CDR3 is 13 amino acids. Germline V gene data show CDR1 as MNHNS and CDR2 as SASEGT. CDR3 coding DNA: TGTGCCAGCAAGGTCGGGGTTAACTATGGCTACACCTTC. It yields the protein CASKVGVNYGYTF.

The chain employs TRBV27 and TRBJ1-4, with D perhaps matching TRBD1 (6 bases). Trimming removed 6 bases from V and 8 bases from J, with 16 bases in between. Germline lookup yields CDR1 MNHEY and CDR2 SMNVEV (reference sequence). The CDR3 has 14 residues. The CDR3 region is CASSPDSPFEKLFF. As DNA, the CDR3 is TGTGCCAGCAGCCCGGACAGTCCCTTCGAAAAACTGTTTTTT.

The J gene is TRBJ2-2, the V gene TRBV30, with 10 bases fitting TRBD2. The CDR3 runs to 15 residues. V lost 8 bases, J lost 5 bases, and 11 bases stayed unmatched. Germline values: CDR1 GTSNPN, CDR2 SVGIG (reference sequence). Written as DNA, the CDR3 is TGTGCCCAGGACAGACTAGCGGGTCAGACCGGGGAGCTGTTTTTT. This translates into CAQDRLAGQTGELFF. The full variable domain, in which reference TRBV30 and TRBJ2-2 provide the parts outside the CDR3, is SQTIHQWPATLVQPVGSPLSLECTVEGTSNPNLYWYRQAAGRGLQLLFYSVGIGQISSEVPQNLSASRPQDRQFILSSKKLLLSDSGFYLCAQDRLAGQTGELFFGEGSRLTVL.

The chain joins TRBV9 to TRBJ2-1, with 12 bases lining up with TRBD2. Unmatched junction bases numbered 3, after V lost 3 bases and J lost 2 bases. Per germline, CDR1 SGDLS and CDR2 YYNGEE. This CDR3 spans 16 amino acids. The chain's CDR3 is CASSARLAGAYNEQFF. DNA for the CDR3: TGTGCCAGCAGCGCCCGACTAGCGGGAGCCTACAATGAGCAGTTCTTC.

The chain uses TRBV2 and TRBJ1-5, with D perhaps matching TRBD1 (6 bases). The CDR3 is 15 residues long. From germline, CDR1 is SNHLY and CDR2 FYNNEI. Trimming took 5 bases from V and 1 from J, leaving 12 bases between them. The CDR3 protein is CASSNRVRSNQPQHF. CDR3 nucleotide sequence: TGTGCCAGCAGTAACAGGGTTAGGAGCAATCAGCCCCAGCATTTT.

J is TRBJ1-1 and V is TRBV9, with 10 bases identical to TRBD1. Germline CDR1 reads SGDLS; CDR2 reads YYNGEE. J gave up 4 bases and V 4 bases, and 4 bases lay outside the gene matches. CDR3 length: 14 amino acids. This CDR3 is CASSPRTGGTEAFF. Written as DNA, the CDR3 is TGTGCCAGCAGCCCGCGGACAGGGGGCACTGAAGCTTTCTTT.

The chain uses TRBV29-1 and TRBJ2-1; D gene ambiguous. Germline lookup yields CDR1 SQVTM and CDR2 ANQGSEA. This CDR3 contains 15 residues. Trimming took off 2 bases at V and 2 bases at J, with 13 bases between the two ends. The chain's CDR3 is CSVESATSPYNEQFF. The CDR3 region has the DNA TGCAGCGTTGAATCAGCGACGAGTCCCTACAATGAGCAGTTCTTC.

The genes are TRBV29-1 and TRBJ2-3; 8 nucleotides match TRBD2. Germline V gene data show CDR1 as SQVTM and CDR2 as ANQGSEA. There are 12 residues in the CDR3. V lost 5 bases and J lost 5; bases outside the gene matches: 3. In nucleotides, the CDR3 is TGCAGCGTTCGGGAGGGGTTAGATACGCAGTATTTT. Translation: CSVREGLDTQYF.

The chain combines TRBV25-1 with TRBJ2-3; D may be TRBD1 (6 bases). The length of the CDR3 is 13 residues. V was shortened by 4 bases and J by 4 bases, with 9 bases between the two germline ends. Germline CDR1 reads MGHDK; CDR2 reads SYGVNS. As DNA, the CDR3 is TGTGCCAGCAGTGTTGGGGGCGCAGATACGCAGTATTTT. Its protein is CASSVGGADTQYF.

The genes are TRBV28 and TRBJ2-3; tentatively, D is TRBD1 (6 bases). Per the germline V gene, CDR1 is MDHEN and CDR2 is SYDVKM. V lost 4 bases and J lost 4, with 18 bases in between. The CDR3 is made up of 16 amino acids. CDR3 bases: TGTGCCAGCAGTTCACCCGAAGGGGGTTATGCAGATACGCAGTATTTT. This codes for CASSSPEGGYADTQYF.

This clone was counted only a few times. The rearrangement links TRBV6-5 to TRBJ1-1, with D possibly TRBD1 on 6 matching bases. The CDR3 has 13 amino acids. Germline V CDR1 and CDR2: MNHEY, SVGAGI. V was shortened by 4 bases and J by 7 bases, with 13 bases between the two germline ends. The CDR3 nucleotides read TGTGCCAGCAGTTTGGTGACAGGTCTTGAAGCTTTCTTT. Protein sequence: CASSLVTGLEAFF.

This clone was seen once. The chain has TRBV27 and TRBJ2-5; possibly TRBD1 for D (5 bases). The CDR3 runs 15 residues. Looked up from germline, CDR1 is MNHEY and CDR2 is SMNVEV (reference sequence). With 8 bases removed from V and 5 bases from J, the gap between germline ends came to 21 bases. The CDR3 nucleotides read TGTGCCAGCTCCATGTTTCCAGGGTTCTGGGAGACCCAGTACTTC. Translation gives CASSMFPGFWETQYF.

The chain combines TRBV30 with TRBJ2-6; D possibly corresponds to TRBD1 (5 bases). V lost 5 bases, J lost 0 bases, and 17 bases lay in between. Germline CDR1 is GTSNPN and CDR2 is SVGIG (reference sequence). The CDR3 consists of 17 residues. As DNA, the CDR3 is TGTGCCTGGGGCCAGGGTTGGGGTCCCTCTGGGGCCAACGTCCTGACTTTC. This sequence encodes CAWGQGWGPSGANVLTF.

The chain employs TRBV7-2 and TRBJ2-2; TRBD1 might be the D (5 bases). Germline V CDR1 and CDR2: SGHTA, FQGNSA. The CDR3 has 15 amino acids. Trimming cost V 3 bases and J 2 bases, with 10 bases left between them. The CDR3 sequence: CASSFSRENTGELFF. DNA for the CDR3: TGTGCCAGCAGCTTTTCCAGGGAAAACACCGGGGAGCTGTTTTTT. The entire variable domain, with the rest obtained from reference TRBV7-2 and TRBJ2-2, is as follows: GAGVSQSPSNKVTEKGKDVELRCDPISGHTALYWYRQSLGQGLEFLIYFQGNSAPDKSGLPSDRFSAERTGGSVSTLTIQRTQQEDSAVYLCASSFSRENTGELFFGEGSRLTVL.

This clone has more than one count but fewer than ten. This CDR3 is CASSRDNLNWGTEAFF. In DNA, the CDR3 is TGCGCCAGCAGCCGGGACAACCTAAACTGGGGCACTGAAGCTTTCTTT. The chain carries TRBV4-1 and TRBJ1-1; tentative D call: TRBD1 (6 bases). The germline CDR1 and CDR2 sequences are MGHRA and YSYEKL. Trimming shortened V by 4 bases and J by 4 bases, and 19 bases separated the two germline ends. This CDR3 has 16 amino acids.

This rearrangement joins TRBV7-6 to TRBJ2-2, with D possibly being TRBD1 (6 bases). Trimming shortened V by 5 bases and J by 0 bases, and 16 bases separated the two germline ends. Germline-derived CDR1 and CDR2 are SGHVS and FNYEAQ. This CDR3 region has 17 residues. DNA for the CDR3: TGTGCCAGCAGCATCGAACCACAGGGCGCGAACACCGGGGAGCTGTTTTTT. It specifies CASSIEPQGANTGELFF. The full variable domain, completed using reference TRBV7-6 and TRBJ2-2, is GAGVSQSPRYKVTKRGQDVALRCDPISGHVSLYWYRQALGQGPEFLTYFNYEAQQDKSGLPNDRFSAERPEGSISTLTIQRTEQRDSAMYRCASSIEPQGANTGELFFGEGSRLTVL.